This record concerns one T cell receptor beta chain sequence. This entry belongs to a study of technical replicates of blood from a handful of donors. The CDR3 is made up of 14 amino acids. Trimming cost V 2 bases and J 7 bases, with 14 bases left between them. From germline, CDR1 is SGHTA and CDR2 FQGNSA. This table comes from immunoSEQ multiplex PCR, and its TCRdb copy is limited to in-frame clones, with some not included. The sample lists roughly 85,000 clones; 94% were seen once. The sample comprised T cells isolated from PBMCs. This TCR derives from a human donor in good health. The rearrangement links TRBV7-2 to TRBJ1-1; the D gene is possibly TRBD1 (5 bases). The CDR3 loop reads CASSLTGGRGEAFF. CDR3 sequence (DNA): TGTGCCAGCAGCTTAACGGGGGGTCGGGGTGAAGCTTTCTTT. The full variable domain, its missing parts supplied by reference TRBV7-2 and TRBJ1-1, is GAGVSQSPSNKVTEKGKDVELRCDPISGHTALYWYRQSLGQGLEFLIYFQGNSAPDKSGLPSDRFSAERTGGSVSTLTIQRTQQEDSAVYLCASSLTGGRGEAFFGQGTRLTVV.